These 12 T cell receptor beta chains came from one sample sequenced in a study of T-cell memory formation after mild COVID-19. One entry per CDR3 protein, called by TCRdb with MiXCR from the 5' RACE reads. The top ten clones hold 10% to 15% of a sample with around 47,000 distinct CDR3 sequences, approximately 9.7% of them seen once. Sequenced sample: PBMCs or a T cell subset sorted from them (not recorded which). The origin of the receptors is an adult woman who had mild COVID-19 (a few samples of this study predate the infection). Cell type and time point are not known.

This clonotype was observed a handful of times. V is TRBV7-2 and J is TRBJ2-2; weak D call: TRBD2 (6 bases). Trimming shortened V by 0 bases and J by 9 bases, and 17 bases separated the two germline ends. Per germline, CDR1 SGHTA and CDR2 FQGNSA. The CDR3 is made up of 16 amino acids. CDR3 DNA: TGTGCCAGCAGCTTAGCGCATGGCGGGACTTTCAGGGAGCTGTTTTTT. It yields the protein CASSLAHGGTFRELFF.

This clonotype is medium-sized in the sample. The chain carries TRBV20-1 and TRBJ1-1; maybe TRBD1 (6 bases). CDR1 and CDR2 (germline): DFQATT, SNEGSKA (reference sequence). V was shortened by 6 bases and J by 4 bases, with 24 bases between the two germline ends. CDR3 length: 16 residues. The CDR3 reads CSAPRGGVSLGTEAFF. CDR3 DNA sequence: TGCAGTGCCCCGCGAGGGGGTGTATCTCTTGGCACTGAAGCTTTCTTT.

The V call is TRBV12-3 or TRBV12-4, the J call TRBJ1-2; TRBD1 agrees at 8 bases. The CDR3 consists of 13 residues. With V trimmed by 7 bases and J by 2 bases, 3 bases remained unmatched. The CDR3 nucleotides read TGTGCCAGCAACCAGGGGGCGAACTATGGCTACACCTTC. It specifies CASNQGANYGYTF.

The gene calls are TRBV3-1 and TRBJ1-1; 8 bases map to TRBD1. V was pared by 3 bases and J by 7 bases, with 10 bases of the junction left unmatched. This CDR3 has 15 amino acids. Germline CDR1 is LGHDT and CDR2 is YNNKEL (reference sequence). CDR3 sequence reads: CASSQPPNTGGEAFF. The CDR3 bases are TGTGCCAGCAGCCAGCCACCCAACACAGGGGGTGAAGCTTTCTTT.

Only a few counts were recorded for this clonotype. This chain links TRBV7-9 with TRBJ2-5; a weak D match, TRBD2 (5 bases). The germline V gene encodes CDR1 SEHNR and CDR2 FQNEAQ (reference sequence). V lost 0 bases to trimming and J lost 10 bases, with 12 bases between them. This CDR3 has 13 residues. This CDR3 is CASSLAVPEDQYF. For the CDR3, the DNA is TGTGCCAGCAGCTTAGCGGTCCCGGAGGACCAGTACTTC.

V gene TRBV12-3 or TRBV12-4 combines with J gene TRBJ1-1, with TRBD1 matching 12 bases. V dropped 3 bases and J dropped 3; count of bases not matched to a gene: 2. The CDR3 is 15 amino acids. This chain's CDR3 is CASSLGQGAYTEAFF. CDR3 coding DNA: TGTGCCAGCAGTTTGGGACAGGGGGCGTACACTGAAGCTTTCTTT.

This chain uses TRBV5-1 with TRBJ1-2; tentatively, D is TRBD1 (5 bases). Per germline, CDR1 SGHRS and CDR2 YFSETQ. CDR3 length: 16 residues. Trimming pared 1 base from V and 6 bases from J, leaving 19 bases between. The CDR3 reads CASSLYLQGDVNGYTF. The CDR3 nucleotides are TGCGCCAGCAGCTTGTATCTCCAGGGTGATGTTAATGGCTACACCTTC.

The V gene is TRBV10-2, the J gene TRBJ2-2; TRBD2 agrees at 9 bases. J gave up 7 bases and V 10 bases, and 10 bases lay outside the gene matches. The CDR3 contains 14 residues. Germline lookup yields CDR1 WSHSY and CDR2 SAAADI. CDR3: CAMGASGDGGELFF. CDR3 nucleotides: TGCGCCATGGGGGCTAGCGGGGACGGCGGGGAGCTGTTTTTT.

This chain's CDR3 is CSARHDKNIQYF. The DNA for the CDR3 is TGCAGTGCTAGACATGACAAAAACATTCAGTACTTC. The V call is TRBV20-1, the J call TRBJ2-4, with D uncertain. Germline CDR1 is DFQATT and CDR2 is SNEGSKA (reference sequence). Trimming removed 2 bases at V and 3 bases at J, with 5 bases between. CDR3 length equals 12 residues.

The rearrangement uses TRBV20-1 and TRBJ2-4; 11 bases are a match to TRBD2. This CDR3 spans 13 amino acids. Germline CDR1 reads DFQATT; CDR2 reads SNEGSKA (reference sequence). J gave up 6 bases and V 5 bases, and 3 bases lay outside the gene matches. CDR3 DNA: TGCAGTGCTTTAGCGGGAGGGGCAAACATTCAGTACTTC. It encodes CSALAGGANIQYF.

This clonotype was seen many times. This chain uses TRBV12-3 or TRBV12-4 with TRBJ2-1; 7 bases are a match to TRBD2. The trim removed 7 bases at V and 3 bases at J, leaving 9 bases unmatched. The CDR3 length is 15 residues. The CDR3 protein is CASTLSGLDYNEQFF. The CDR3 coding sequence is TGTGCCAGCACCCTTAGCGGGCTAGACTACAATGAGCAGTTCTTC.

The chain recombines TRBV7-8 with TRBJ2-6; D remains ambiguous. The V end lost 1 base, the J end lost 4 bases, and 8 bases lay between the germline ends. The CDR3 loop spans 15 amino acids. Per germline, CDR1 SGHVS and CDR2 FQNEAQ. The DNA for the CDR3 is TGTGCCAGCAGCTTAGAGGCATCCGGGGCCAACGTCCTGACTTTC. Translation: CASSLEASGANVLTF. Full variable domain (outside the CDR3, taken from reference TRBV7-8 and TRBJ2-6): GAGVSQSPRYKVAKRGQDVALRCDPISGHVSLFWYQQALGQGPEFLTYFQNEAQLDKSGLPSDRFFAERPEGSVSTLKIQRTQQEDSAVYLCASSLEASGANVLTFGAGSRLTVL.